These 25 T cell receptor beta chains originate from one sample sequenced in a study of response to subunit inactivated influenza vaccine. TCRdb re-called the RT-PCR reads with MiXCR, one entry per CDR3 protein. This sample has hundreds of thousands of distinct CDR3 sequences, with 12% found just once. Sequencing used non-naive T cells sorted from PBMCs, obtained approximately 15 days before vaccination. The origin of the receptors is a man aged 45 to 65 who received an inactivated influenza vaccine.

This clonotype was found a few times. The chain couples TRBV18 to TRBJ2-7; perhaps TRBD2 as D (6 bases). CDR3 length: 15 amino acids. Germline CDR1 KGHSH, CDR2 LQKENI. Trimming stripped 2 bases from V and 1 base from J, with 12 bases between. The CDR3 loop reads CASSPGSGGSYEQYF. CDR3 coding DNA: TGTGCCAGCTCACCAGGCAGTGGGGGGTCCTACGAGCAGTACTTC.

This sequence joins TRBV3-1 and TRBJ1-3, with 7 bases aligning to TRBD1. Germline lookup yields CDR1 LGHDT and CDR2 YNNKEL (reference sequence). The CDR3 length is 15 residues. V was pared by 5 bases and J by 0 bases, with 4 bases of the junction left unmatched. This CDR3 is CASSEGQISGNTIYF. For the CDR3, the DNA is TGTGCCAGCAGCGAGGGACAGATCTCTGGAAACACCATATATTTT.

This chain uses TRBV20-1 with TRBJ2-5, with D perhaps given as TRBD1 or TRBD2 (5 bases each). V lost 8 bases, J lost 5 bases, and 21 bases lay in between. CDR3 length: 14 residues. Looked up from germline, CDR1 is DFQATT and CDR2 is SNEGSKA (reference sequence). CDR3 amino acids: CSRVYAGTQETQYF. The CDR3 DNA sequence: TGCAGTCGCGTTTATGCCGGGACCCAGGAGACCCAGTACTTC.

The chain joins TRBV6-5 to TRBJ2-1, with TRBD2 as a possible D gene (6 bases). The V end lost 2 bases, the J end lost 2 bases, and 10 bases lay between the germline ends. CDR1 is MNHEY, CDR2 SVGAGI, per germline. The CDR3 is 15 amino acids. The CDR3 DNA is TGTGCCAGCAGTTACAGGGCGGGGCCCTACAATGAGCAGTTCTTC. Amino acids: CASSYRAGPYNEQFF.

This sequence joins TRBV13 and TRBJ2-7; 7 bases are a match to TRBD1. Losses at the gene ends were 5 bases for V and 3 bases for J; bases not matched to a gene: 13. Germline CDR1 and CDR2: PRHDT and FYEKMQ (reference sequence). The CDR3 contains 16 residues. The CDR3 region has the DNA TGTGCCAGCAGCCAGAAGACAGGGATCTGGGACTACGAGCAGTACTTC. It translates to CASSQKTGIWDYEQYF.

The table lists this clonotype with a few counts. J is TRBJ2-7 and V is TRBV7-8, with 13 nucleotides matching TRBD2. J lost 3 bases, V lost 1 base, and 3 bases had no gene match. This CDR3 contains 16 residues. Germline loops: CDR1 SGHVS, CDR2 FQNEAQ. This CDR3 is CASSLGTSGGRYEQYF. The CDR3 DNA follows: TGTGCCAGCAGCTTAGGGACTAGCGGGGGCCGCTACGAGCAGTACTTC.

This clonotype has only a few counts. The V gene is TRBV20-1, the J gene TRBJ2-1; D is unclear. V was pared by 0 bases and J by 2 bases, with 8 bases between. This CDR3 is built from 14 residues. Germline V gene sequence: CDR1 DFQATT, CDR2 SNEGSKA (reference sequence). CDR3 in DNA: TGCAGTGCTAGAGATAAGGGCCCCTACAATGAGCAGTTCTTC. Translated, it gives CSARDKGPYNEQFF.

The table lists this clonotype with a few counts. V and J are TRBV7-9 and TRBJ1-2, with no clear D. The germline CDR1 and CDR2 sequences are SEHNR and FQNEAQ (reference sequence). The V end lost 6 bases, the J end lost 1 base, and 15 bases lay between the germline ends. The CDR3 contains 15 residues. The CDR3 region has the DNA TGTGCCAGCAGACCTCCCGTACAAGATAACTATGGCTACACCTTC. Translated, it gives CASRPPVQDNYGYTF.

The CDR3 bases are TGTGCCAGCAGTTGGGGGAGCGTGACCGGGGAGCTGTTTTTT. Amino acids: CASSWGSVTGELFF. The chain is built from TRBV6-5 and TRBJ2-2; D possibly matches TRBD1 or TRBD2 (5 bases each). The germline V gene has CDR1 MNHEY and CDR2 SVGAGI. The CDR3 is 14 residues long. The germline V and J ends were trimmed by 4 bases and 5 bases, with 11 bases remaining between them.

The chain carries TRBV5-1 and TRBJ1-1; D gene unclear. Germline V gene data show CDR1 as SGHRS and CDR2 as YFSETQ. Deletions cut 5 bases from V and 7 bases from J, with 9 bases between. The length of the CDR3 is 11 residues. The CDR3 reads CASRSEGEAFF. In DNA form, the CDR3 reads TGCGCCAGCAGGAGCGAGGGTGAAGCTTTCTTT.

V usage is TRBV27 and J usage is TRBJ2-5, with TRBD2 matching 8 bases. The CDR3 has 15 amino acids. With V trimmed by 2 bases and J by 5 bases, 7 bases remained unmatched. CDR1 MNHEY and CDR2 SMNVEV come from the germline V gene (reference sequence). CDR3 sequence reads: CASSLAGGRLETQYF. For the CDR3, the DNA is TGTGCCAGCAGTTTAGCGGGGGGCAGGTTGGAGACCCAGTACTTC.

This clonotype showed up just a few times. The V and J genes are TRBV5-1 and TRBJ2-2; a possible D gene is TRBD1 (6 bases). The CDR3 sequence is 15 residues long. Trimming cost V 4 bases and J 8 bases, with 18 bases left between them. Germline CDR1 is SGHRS and CDR2 is YFSETQ. The CDR3 here is CASSLLDRRGGELFF. CDR3 coding DNA: TGCGCCAGCAGCCTCTTGGACAGACGTGGTGGGGAGCTGTTTTTT.

This clonotype was seen repeatedly, ten times or more. This chain links TRBV7-9 with TRBJ2-1, with no clear D. Germline V gene data show CDR1 as SEHNR and CDR2 as FQNEAQ (reference sequence). The V and J ends lost 1 base and 0 bases respectively, with 7 bases between them. This CDR3 has 15 residues. The CDR3 region is CASSLGFNSYNEQFF. DNA for the CDR3: TGTGCCAGCAGCTTAGGCTTCAACTCCTACAATGAGCAGTTCTTC.

This sequence joins TRBV7-3 and TRBJ2-2; tentative D call: TRBD2 (5 bases). The V end was cut by 8 bases, the J end by 7 bases, with 23 bases between. CDR1 is SGHTA, CDR2 FQGTGA, per germline. The CDR3 contains 16 residues. CDR3: CASSKYGNQRVGELFF. Written as DNA, the CDR3 is TGTGCCAGCTCAAAATACGGGAATCAACGGGTCGGGGAGCTGTTTTTT.

This clonotype was detected many times. The chain employs TRBV20-1 and TRBJ2-1, with 12 bases lining up with TRBD2. Germline V gene data show CDR1 as DFQATT and CDR2 as SNEGSKA (reference sequence). Trimming removed 8 bases from V and 7 bases from J; junction bases left unmatched: 6. This CDR3 is built from 13 residues. Here the CDR3 reads CSILAGGRNEQFF. The CDR3 nucleotides read TGCAGTATTCTAGCGGGAGGGCGTAATGAGCAGTTCTTC.

The V call is TRBV27, the J call TRBJ2-5, with D uncertain. CDR1 MNHEY and CDR2 SMNVEV come from the germline V gene (reference sequence). There are 13 residues in the CDR3. Deletions cut 4 bases from V and 9 bases from J, with 15 bases between. DNA of the CDR3: TGTGCCAGCAGTTGGCGCCAGACTTTTCCCCAGTACTTC. Residues: CASSWRQTFPQYF.

This clonotype was detected many times. The chain uses TRBV12-3 or TRBV12-4 and TRBJ2-1; 9 nucleotides match TRBD2. This CDR3 has 18 amino acids. Germline trimming cut 4 bases from V and 0 bases from J; bases unmatched to any gene: 10. CDR3 nucleotide sequence: TGTGCCAGCAGTTCCCCGGGGCTAGCGGGGCACTCCTACAATGAGCAGTTCTTC. Amino acids: CASSSPGLAGHSYNEQFF.

V usage is TRBV7-8 and J usage is TRBJ2-2, with 10 bases lining up with TRBD2. Germline CDR1 is SGHVS and CDR2 is FQNEAQ. The CDR3 spans 15 residues. The V segment lost 1 base and the J segment 7 bases; nucleotides outside the gene matches: 3. The CDR3 loop reads CASSLVLAGVGELFF. CDR3 sequence (DNA): TGTGCCAGCAGCTTAGTCCTAGCGGGAGTCGGGGAGCTGTTTTTT.

CDR3 coding DNA: TGCGCCAGCAGCTTGCGGGGGGGCCTGAGCAATGAGCAGTTCTTC. Its protein product is CASSLRGGLSNEQFF. The chain joins TRBV5-1 to TRBJ2-1; TRBD2 matches at 8 bases. Trimming removed 1 base from V and 6 bases from J; junction bases left unmatched: 6. The CDR3 consists of 15 residues. Germline V lookup: CDR1 SGHRS, CDR2 YFSETQ.

There are a few counts of this clonotype. The V and J genes are TRBV20-1 and TRBJ2-7; 9 bases are shared with TRBD1. The germline gives CDR1 DFQATT, CDR2 SNEGSKA (reference sequence). V gave up 2 bases and J gave up 7 bases; unmatched junction bases: 12. This CDR3 contains 15 residues. The CDR3: CSARIRDRAIREQYF. In DNA, the CDR3 is TGCAGTGCTAGAATCCGGGACAGGGCTATTAGGGAGCAGTACTTC.

The chain links TRBV29-1 to TRBJ1-1; tentative D call: TRBD1 (5 bases). CDR3 length equals 13 residues. Trimming pared 5 bases from V and 3 bases from J, leaving 13 bases between. From germline, CDR1 is SQVTM and CDR2 ANQGSEA. This CDR3 is CSVSGQVDTEAFF. The CDR3 coding sequence is TGCAGCGTTTCGGGGCAGGTGGACACTGAAGCTTTCTTT.

The chain is built from TRBV7-9 and TRBJ2-5; D not resolved. This CDR3 is 14 amino acids long. Germline CDR1 and CDR2: SEHNR and FQNEAQ (reference sequence). With 5 bases removed from V and 0 bases from J, the gap between germline ends came to 10 bases. The CDR3 DNA reads as TGTGCCAGCAGCCCGATTAGCAACCAAGAGACCCAGTACTTC. Amino acids: CASSPISNQETQYF.

V is TRBV27 and J is TRBJ2-1; tentatively, D is TRBD2 (5 bases). CDR1 and CDR2 (germline): MNHEY, SMNVEV (reference sequence). The CDR3 has 15 amino acids. Trimming stripped 3 bases from V and 0 bases from J, with 9 bases between. CDR3 DNA: TGTGCCAGCAGTTTTACTAGTTCCTCCTACAATGAGCAGTTCTTC. Its translation: CASSFTSSSYNEQFF.

This clonotype has a single count. J is TRBJ2-2 and V is TRBV5-1, with 10 bases identical to TRBD2. The CDR3 runs 16 residues. V was pared by 4 bases and J by 7 bases, with 10 bases of the junction left unmatched. Germline assignment: CDR1 SGHRS and CDR2 YFSETQ. The CDR3: CASSASLAGDFGELFF. The CDR3 nucleotides read TGCGCCAGCAGCGCCTCCCTAGCGGGGGACTTCGGGGAGCTGTTTTTT.

This rearrangement joins TRBV18 to TRBJ2-7; the match to TRBD1 covers 9 bases. V gave up 0 bases and J gave up 4 bases; unmatched junction bases: 4. CDR3 length: 15 amino acids. Germline V lookup: CDR1 KGHSH, CDR2 LQKENI. The CDR3 reads CASSPPGQGRYEQYF. In DNA, the CDR3 is TGTGCCAGCTCACCACCGGGACAGGGACGGTACGAGCAGTACTTC.